The rows below give T cell receptor beta chains drawn from one sample of a study of blood T cell repertoires in COVID-19. Sequencing was performed with immunoSEQ multiplex PCR; in TCRdb, only in-frame clones are kept and a portion is missing. The sample consists of some 510,000 clones, approximately 90% of them appearing once. Specimen: PBMCs or T cells enriched from blood (not recorded which). Every receptor here comes from a woman aged 40 to 50 who had recovered from COVID-19. Each CDR3 is given with its conserved first and last residue. D genes are given only for firm matches. Some rows mark clone size as missing; the rest say once, few, many or name a class of expanded clone.

size: -
J: TRBJ2-6
V: TRBV5-1
D: -
CDR3: CASSLGGKGLAGANVLTF
DNA: TGCGCCAGCAGCTTGGGGGGTAAGGGGCTAGCTGGGGCCAACGTCCTGACTTTC

size: -
J: TRBJ1-3
V: TRBV15
D: TRBD1
CDR3: CATTTGGVGNTIYF
DNA: TGTGCCACCACGACAGGGGGCGTCGGAAACACCATATATTTT

size: -
J: TRBJ2-5
V: TRBV12-3/TRBV12-4
D: -
CDR3: CASRETETQYF
DNA: TGTGCCAGCCGGGAGACCGAGACCCAGTACTTC

size: -
J: TRBJ2-1
V: TRBV11-2
D: TRBD2
CDR3: CASSSRLADYNEQFF
DNA: TGTGCCAGCAGCTCCCGACTAGCGGATTACAATGAGCAGTTCTTC

size: -
J: TRBJ2-7
V: TRBV6-5
D: -
CDR3: CASSYSSSYEQYF
DNA: TGTGCCAGCAGTTACTCGAGCTCCTACGAGCAGTACTTC

size: -
J: TRBJ2-5
V: TRBV15
D: -
CDR3: CATSRQGNWVETQYF
DNA: TGTGCCACCAGCAGACAGGGGAATTGGGTAGAGACCCAGTACTTC

size: -
J: TRBJ2-7
V: TRBV3-1/TRBV3-2
D: -
CDR3: CASSQAGGSYEQYF
DNA: TGTGCCAGCAGCCAGGCCGGGGGATCCTACGAGCAGTACTTC

size: -
J: TRBJ1-2
V: TRBV5-1
D: -
CDR3: CASSPDLPHGYTF
DNA: TGCGCCAGCAGTCCTGACTTGCCTCACGGCTACACCTTC

size: few
J: TRBJ1-3
V: TRBV5-4
D: -
CDR3: CATTGNSGNTIYF
DNA: TGTGCCACCACAGGGAACTCTGGAAACACCATATATTTT

size: -
J: TRBJ2-1
V: TRBV6-1
D: -
CDR3: CASSETGTINEQFF
DNA: TGTGCCAGCAGTGAAACGGGAACAATCAATGAGCAGTTCTTC

size: -
J: TRBJ1-2
V: TRBV6-5
D: -
CDR3: CASRQTGGYGYTF
DNA: TGTGCCAGCAGACAGACCGGGGGCTATGGCTACACCTTC

size: once
J: TRBJ2-1
V: TRBV9
D: TRBD2
CDR3: CASSYFRDYYNEQFF
DNA: TGTGCCAGCAGTTATTTCCGGGACTACTACAATGAGCAGTTCTTC

size: -
J: TRBJ2-2
V: TRBV2
D: TRBD1
CDR3: CASSLDRVNGELFF
DNA: TGTGCCAGCAGTTTGGACAGGGTTAACGGGGAGCTGTTTTTT

size: -
J: TRBJ1-1
V: TRBV6-2/TRBV6-3
D: TRBD1
CDR3: CASRYRGASEAFF
DNA: TGTGCCAGCAGGTACAGGGGCGCCTCTGAAGCTTTCTTT

size: -
J: TRBJ1-5
V: TRBV27
D: -
CDR3: CASSKRDGLRPQHF
DNA: TGTGCCAGCAGTAAGCGGGACGGCCTGCGGCCCCAGCATTTT

size: -
J: TRBJ1-5
V: TRBV2
D: -
CDR3: CASSGTWQHF
DNA: TGTGCCAGCAGTGGGACTTGGCAGCATTTT

size: -
J: TRBJ2-7
V: TRBV7-9
D: TRBD2
CDR3: CASAISGSSNEQYF
DNA: TGTGCCAGCGCGATTAGCGGGAGTTCCAACGAGCAGTACTTC

size: -
J: TRBJ2-3
V: TRBV18
D: -
CDR3: CASSPRTSTDTQYF
DNA: TGTGCCAGCTCTCCCAGGACAAGCACAGATACGCAGTATTTT

size: once
J: TRBJ2-7
V: TRBV11-2
D: TRBD1
CDR3: CASSLEGTGIYEQYF
DNA: TGTGCCAGCAGCTTAGAAGGGACAGGCATTTACGAGCAGTACTTC

size: few
J: TRBJ2-5
V: TRBV5-1
D: -
CDR3: CASSLGARKTGETQYF
DNA: TGCGCCAGCAGCTTAGGAGCTAGGAAAACCGGGGAGACCCAGTACTTC

size: -
J: TRBJ2-5
V: TRBV5-1
D: -
CDR3: CASSLEQPQETQYF
DNA: TGCGCCAGCAGCTTGGAACAGCCTCAAGAGACCCAGTACTTC

size: -
J: TRBJ2-1
V: TRBV19
D: -
CDR3: CASSIVLLEGEQFF
DNA: TGTGCCAGTAGTATAGTCTTGCTAGAAGGTGAGCAGTTCTTC

size: -
J: TRBJ1-3
V: TRBV28
D: -
CDR3: CASSLARWRNTIYF
DNA: TGTGCCAGCAGTTTAGCCAGGTGGAGAAACACCATATATTTT

size: -
J: TRBJ1-1
V: TRBV7-9
D: -
CDR3: CASSFSLGVNTEAFF
DNA: TGTGCCAGCAGCTTTAGCCTCGGGGTGAACACTGAAGCTTTCTTT

size: once
J: TRBJ2-7
V: TRBV12-5
D: -
CDR3: CASGFYPSYEQYF
DNA: TGTGCTAGTGGTTTCTATCCTTCCTACGAGCAGTACTTC

size: -
J: TRBJ1-1
V: TRBV11-3
D: TRBD1
CDR3: CASSRLRDSEAFF
DNA: TGTGCCAGCAGCCGTCTGCGGGACAGTGAAGCTTTCTTT

size: -
J: TRBJ1-1
V: TRBV11-3
D: -
CDR3: CASSLVAGFEAFF
DNA: TGTGCCAGCAGCTTAGTGGCGGGTTTTGAAGCTTTCTTT

size: -
J: TRBJ2-3
V: TRBV6-5
D: -
CDR3: CASSVTGEADTQYF
DNA: TGTGCCAGCAGCGTAACAGGGGAGGCAGATACGCAGTATTTT

size: -
J: TRBJ1-1
V: TRBV5-1
D: -
CDR3: CASSLGQANTEAFF
DNA: TGCGCCAGCAGCTTGGGACAGGCGAACACTGAAGCTTTCTTT

size: -
J: TRBJ2-1
V: TRBV7-8
D: -
CDR3: CASLQGGTGWSSYNEQFF
DNA: TGTGCCAGCCTCCAGGGAGGGACAGGATGGAGCTCCTACAATGAGCAGTTCTTC

size: few
J: TRBJ1-1
V: TRBV7-2
D: TRBD1
CDR3: CASSWDSRNTEAFF
DNA: TGTGCCAGCAGCTGGGACAGCCGGAACACTGAAGCTTTCTTT

size: -
J: TRBJ1-2
V: TRBV14
D: -
CDR3: CASSQQQGYGYTF
DNA: TGTGCCAGCAGCCAACAGCAGGGCTATGGCTACACCTTC

size: -
J: TRBJ1-5
V: TRBV27
D: -
CDR3: CASSLVPTARNQPQHF
DNA: TGTGCCAGCAGCCTAGTACCGACAGCAAGAAATCAGCCCCAGCATTTT

size: -
J: TRBJ1-3
V: TRBV5-8
D: -
CDR3: CASSFGGNTIYF
DNA: TGTGCCAGCAGCTTCGGGGGAAACACCATATATTTT

size: -
J: TRBJ1-2
V: TRBV6-5
D: -
CDR3: CASSYPRGDGYTF
DNA: TGTGCCAGCAGTTACCCAAGGGGCGATGGCTACACCTTC

size: -
J: TRBJ2-7
V: TRBV11-3
D: TRBD2
CDR3: CASSDLEGPGLGDTSYEQYF
DNA: TGTGCCAGCAGCGACCTTGAGGGTCCGGGACTAGGGGACACCTCCTACGAGCAGTACTTC

size: -
J: TRBJ1-1
V: TRBV19
D: -
CDR3: CASSMAPTGEAFF
DNA: TGTGCCAGTAGTATGGCCCCGACAGGTGAAGCTTTCTTT

size: -
J: TRBJ2-3
V: TRBV24-1
D: -
CDR3: CATSDTGRGADTQYF
DNA: TGTGCCACCAGTGATACGGGCCGCGGGGCAGATACGCAGTATTTT

size: -
J: TRBJ1-2
V: TRBV6-1
D: -
CDR3: CASSDPPDRNYGYTF
DNA: TGTGCCAGCAGTGACCCGCCCGACAGGAACTATGGCTACACCTTC

size: -
J: TRBJ2-7
V: TRBV28
D: TRBD1
CDR3: CASSSGQPDLGQYF
DNA: TGTGCCAGCAGTTCGGGACAGCCCGACCTGGGGCAGTACTTC

size: -
J: TRBJ1-1
V: TRBV29-1
D: -
CDR3: CSVYIGTSMNTEAFF
DNA: TGCAGCGTCTATATCGGGACAAGTATGAACACTGAAGCTTTCTTT

size: -
J: TRBJ2-7
V: TRBV11-3
D: TRBD2
CDR3: CASQREVLYEQYF
DNA: TGTGCCAGCCAGCGGGAGGTACTGTACGAGCAGTACTTC

size: -
J: TRBJ2-1
V: TRBV24-1
D: -
CDR3: CATSDVMADEQFF
DNA: TGTGCCACCAGTGATGTAATGGCGGATGAGCAGTTCTTC

size: -
J: TRBJ1-1
V: TRBV9
D: -
CDR3: CASSAEGTPEAFF
DNA: TGTGCCAGCAGCGCCGAGGGTACGCCTGAAGCTTTCTTT

size: -
J: TRBJ2-5
V: TRBV13
D: -
CDR3: CASSLLARQETQYF
DNA: TGTGCCAGCAGCTTATTAGCACGACAAGAGACCCAGTACTTC

size: -
J: TRBJ2-5
V: TRBV7-2
D: -
CDR3: CASSFNPARGSAETQYF
DNA: TGTGCCAGCAGCTTCAACCCCGCCAGGGGATCGGCAGAGACCCAGTACTTC

size: -
J: TRBJ1-5
V: TRBV7-2
D: -
CDR3: CASSYPNQPQHF
DNA: TGTGCCAGCAGCTATCCGAATCAGCCCCAGCATTTT

size: -
J: TRBJ1-5
V: TRBV30
D: -
CDR3: CAWSVGLRLWPQHF
DNA: TGTGCCTGGAGTGTGGGACTGAGACTGTGGCCCCAGCATTTT

size: -
J: TRBJ2-7
V: TRBV19
D: TRBD2
CDR3: CASSISPLAGPRGGEQYF
DNA: TGTGCCAGTAGTATATCCCCACTAGCGGGCCCCCGGGGAGGGGAGCAGTACTTC

size: -
J: TRBJ1-3
V: TRBV19
D: TRBD1
CDR3: CATGTTGGIFRDSGNTIYF
DNA: TGTGCCACAGGGACAACAGGGGGTATCTTTCGGGACTCTGGAAACACCATATATTTT

size: -
J: TRBJ2-7
V: TRBV12-3/TRBV12-4
D: -
CDR3: CASSPGMSDEQYF
DNA: TGTGCCAGCAGCCCCGGGATGAGTGACGAGCAGTACTTC

size: -
J: TRBJ1-1
V: TRBV7-9
D: -
CDR3: CASSLALGAGMNTEAFF
DNA: TGTGCCAGCAGCTTAGCTTTGGGGGCAGGGATGAACACTGAAGCTTTCTTT

size: -
J: TRBJ1-1
V: TRBV28
D: -
CDR3: CASSLTVPKNTEAFF
DNA: TGTGCCAGCAGTTTGACAGTTCCAAAGAACACTGAAGCTTTCTTT